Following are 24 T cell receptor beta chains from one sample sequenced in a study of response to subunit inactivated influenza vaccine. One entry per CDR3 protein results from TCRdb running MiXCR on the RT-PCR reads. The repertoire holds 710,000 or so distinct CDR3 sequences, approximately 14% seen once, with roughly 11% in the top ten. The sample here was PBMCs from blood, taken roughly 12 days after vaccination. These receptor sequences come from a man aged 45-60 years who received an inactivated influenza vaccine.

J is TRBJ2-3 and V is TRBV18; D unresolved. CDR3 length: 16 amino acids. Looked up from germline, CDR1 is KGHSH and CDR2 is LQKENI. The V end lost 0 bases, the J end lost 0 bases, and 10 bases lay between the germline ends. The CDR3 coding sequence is TGTGCCAGCTCACCACCGACCGCGCGGAGCACAGATACGCAGTATTTT. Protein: CASSPPTARSTDTQYF. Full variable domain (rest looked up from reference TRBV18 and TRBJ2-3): NAGVMQNPRHLVRRRGQEARLRCSPMKGHSHVYWYRQLPEEGLKFMVYLQKENIIDESGMPKERFSAEFPKEGPSILRIQQVVRGDSAAYFCASSPPTARSTDTQYFGPGTRLTVL.

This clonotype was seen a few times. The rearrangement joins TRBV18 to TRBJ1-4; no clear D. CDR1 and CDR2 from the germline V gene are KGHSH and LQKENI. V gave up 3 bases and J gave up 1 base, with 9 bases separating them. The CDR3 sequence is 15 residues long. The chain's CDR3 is CASSPGGGTNEKLFF. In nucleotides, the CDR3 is TGTGCCAGCTCACCGGGAGGTGGAACTAATGAAAAACTGTTTTTT.

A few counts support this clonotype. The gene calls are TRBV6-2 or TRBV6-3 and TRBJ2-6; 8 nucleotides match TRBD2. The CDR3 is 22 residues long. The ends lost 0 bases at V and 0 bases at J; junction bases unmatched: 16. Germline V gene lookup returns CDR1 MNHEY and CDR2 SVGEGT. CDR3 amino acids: CASSYSRLAGAPPLSGANVLTF. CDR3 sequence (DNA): TGTGCCAGCAGTTACTCGAGGCTAGCGGGCGCCCCCCCTCTCTCTGGGGCCAACGTCCTGACTTTC.

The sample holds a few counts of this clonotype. CDR3 sequence (DNA): TGTGCCAGCAGCCGCCGGGACAGCTCCTACAATGAGCAGTTCTTC. Translated: CASSRRDSSYNEQFF. The genes are TRBV3-1 and TRBJ2-1, with 7 bases matching TRBD1. V trimming: 4 bases; J trimming: 0 bases; junction bases outside the gene matches: 3. CDR1 is LGHDT and CDR2 is YNNKEL in the germline V gene (reference sequence). The CDR3 spans 15 residues.

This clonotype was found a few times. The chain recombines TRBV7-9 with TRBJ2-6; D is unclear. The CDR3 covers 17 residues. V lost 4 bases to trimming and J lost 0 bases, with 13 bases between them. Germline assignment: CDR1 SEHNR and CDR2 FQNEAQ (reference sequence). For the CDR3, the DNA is TGTGCCAGCAGCTCCCACCTTAGAGCCTCTGGGGCCAACGTCCTGACTTTC. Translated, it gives CASSSHLRASGANVLTF.

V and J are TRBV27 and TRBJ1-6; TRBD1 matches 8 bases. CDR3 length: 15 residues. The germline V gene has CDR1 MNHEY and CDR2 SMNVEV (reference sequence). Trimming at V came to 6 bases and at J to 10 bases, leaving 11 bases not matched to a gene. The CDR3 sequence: CASSTQGARGSPLHF. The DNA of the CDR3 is TGTGCCAGCAGCACCCAGGGGGCGCGGGGCTCACCCCTCCACTTT.

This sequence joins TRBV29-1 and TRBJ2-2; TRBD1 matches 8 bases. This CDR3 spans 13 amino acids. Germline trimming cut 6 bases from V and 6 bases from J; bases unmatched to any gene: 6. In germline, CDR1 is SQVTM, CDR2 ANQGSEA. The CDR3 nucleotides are TGCAGCGTCGGACAGGGACGGGCCGGGGAGCTGTTTTTT. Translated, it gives CSVGQGRAGELFF.

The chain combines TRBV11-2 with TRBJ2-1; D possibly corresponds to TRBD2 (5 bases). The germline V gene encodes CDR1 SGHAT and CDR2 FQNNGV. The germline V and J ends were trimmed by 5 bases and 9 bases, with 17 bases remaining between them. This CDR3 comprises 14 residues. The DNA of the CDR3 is TGTGCCAGCAGCCCAGCGTTCAGCCGGGGTGAGCAGTTCTTC. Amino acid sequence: CASSPAFSRGEQFF.

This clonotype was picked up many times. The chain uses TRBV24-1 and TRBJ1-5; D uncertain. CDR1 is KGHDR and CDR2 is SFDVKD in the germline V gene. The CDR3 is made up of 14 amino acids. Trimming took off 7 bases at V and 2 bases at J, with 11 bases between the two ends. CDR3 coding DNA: TGTGCCACCAGAAGGGCGGGCCGCAATCAGCCCCAGCATTTT. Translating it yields CATRRAGRNQPQHF.

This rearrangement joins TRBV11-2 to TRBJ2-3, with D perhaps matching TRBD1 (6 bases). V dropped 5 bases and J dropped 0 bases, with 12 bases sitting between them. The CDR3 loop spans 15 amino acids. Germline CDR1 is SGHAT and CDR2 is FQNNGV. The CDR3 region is CASSRTVSSTDTQYF. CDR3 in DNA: TGTGCCAGCAGCCGGACAGTATCTAGCACAGATACGCAGTATTTT.

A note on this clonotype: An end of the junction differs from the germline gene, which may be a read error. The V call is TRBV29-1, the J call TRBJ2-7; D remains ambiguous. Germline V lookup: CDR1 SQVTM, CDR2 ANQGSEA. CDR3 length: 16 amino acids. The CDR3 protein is CSVSARTDYPSNEQYF. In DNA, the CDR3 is TGCAGCGTTAGCGCACGGACGGATTACCCCTCCAACGAGCAGTACTTC.

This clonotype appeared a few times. Here the CDR3 DNA reads TGTGCCAGCAGTCGGACAGGGTTTGGGTCCTACAATGAGCAGTTCTTC. Translation: CASSRTGFGSYNEQFF. J is TRBJ2-1 and V is TRBV2; 8 nucleotides match TRBD1. With V trimmed by 5 bases and J by 1 base, 7 bases remained unmatched. CDR1 and CDR2 (germline): SNHLY, FYNNEI. The CDR3 covers 16 residues.

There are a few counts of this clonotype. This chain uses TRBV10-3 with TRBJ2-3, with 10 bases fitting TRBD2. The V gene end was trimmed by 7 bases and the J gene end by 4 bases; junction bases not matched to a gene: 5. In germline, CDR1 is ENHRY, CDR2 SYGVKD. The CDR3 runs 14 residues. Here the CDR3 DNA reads TGTGCCATCACTCCTAGCGGGAGATCAGATACGCAGTATTTT. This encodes CAITPSGRSDTQYF.

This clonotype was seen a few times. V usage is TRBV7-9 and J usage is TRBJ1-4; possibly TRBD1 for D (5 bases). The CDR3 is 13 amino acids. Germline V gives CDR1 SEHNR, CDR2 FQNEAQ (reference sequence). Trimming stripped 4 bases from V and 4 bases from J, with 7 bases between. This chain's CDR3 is CASSSTDNEKLFF. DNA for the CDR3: TGTGCCAGCAGCTCGACAGATAATGAAAAACTGTTTTTT.

CDR3 residues: CASSLSQGGGYTF. The CDR3 bases are TGTGCCAGCAGCTTGTCACAGGGGGGCGGCTACACCTTC. The genes are TRBV11-2 and TRBJ1-2; 8 nucleotides match TRBD1. V was clipped by 3 bases and J by 8 bases; unmatched bases: 5. The germline V gene encodes CDR1 SGHAT and CDR2 FQNNGV. The CDR3 sequence is 13 residues long.

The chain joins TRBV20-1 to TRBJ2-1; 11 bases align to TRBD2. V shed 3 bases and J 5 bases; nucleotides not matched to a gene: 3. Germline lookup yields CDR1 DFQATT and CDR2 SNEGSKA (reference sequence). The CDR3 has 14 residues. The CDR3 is CSASRGLADNEQFF. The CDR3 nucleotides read TGCAGTGCTAGTCGGGGACTAGCGGACAATGAGCAGTTCTTC.

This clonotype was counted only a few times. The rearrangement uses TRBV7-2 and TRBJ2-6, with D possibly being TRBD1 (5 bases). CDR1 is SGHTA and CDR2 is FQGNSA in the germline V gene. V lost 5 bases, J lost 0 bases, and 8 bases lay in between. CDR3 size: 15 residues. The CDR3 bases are TGTGCCAGCAGCCAGGGCAGCTCTGGGGCCAACGTCCTGACTTTC. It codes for CASSQGSSGANVLTF.

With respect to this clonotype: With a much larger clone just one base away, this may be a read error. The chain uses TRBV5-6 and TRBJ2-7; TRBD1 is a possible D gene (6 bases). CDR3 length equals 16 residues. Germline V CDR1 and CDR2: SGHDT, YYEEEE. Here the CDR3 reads CAISLVGHPSSYEQYF. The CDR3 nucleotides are TGTGCCATCAGCTTGGTGGGACACCCCAGCTCCTACGAGCAGTACTTC.

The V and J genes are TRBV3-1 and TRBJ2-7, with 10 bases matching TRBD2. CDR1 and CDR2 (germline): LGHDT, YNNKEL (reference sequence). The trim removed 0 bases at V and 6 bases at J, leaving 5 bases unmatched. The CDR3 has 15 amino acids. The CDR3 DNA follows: TGTGCCAGCAGCCAAGATCTAGCGGGAGTCCGCGAGCAGTACTTC. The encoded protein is CASSQDLAGVREQYF.

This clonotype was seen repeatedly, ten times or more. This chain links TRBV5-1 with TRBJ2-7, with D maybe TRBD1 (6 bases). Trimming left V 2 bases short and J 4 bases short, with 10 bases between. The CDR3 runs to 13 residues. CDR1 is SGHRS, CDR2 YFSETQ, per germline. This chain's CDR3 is CASSFFQGYEQYF. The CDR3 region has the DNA TGCGCCAGCAGCTTTTTCCAGGGGTACGAGCAGTACTTC.

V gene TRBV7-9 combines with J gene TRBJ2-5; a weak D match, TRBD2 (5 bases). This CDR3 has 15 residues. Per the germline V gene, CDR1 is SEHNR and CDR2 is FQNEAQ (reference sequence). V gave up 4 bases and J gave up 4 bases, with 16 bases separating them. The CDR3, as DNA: TGTGCCAGCAGCTCCCCGGCCGGACTGGTAGAGACCCAGTACTTC. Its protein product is CASSSPAGLVETQYF.

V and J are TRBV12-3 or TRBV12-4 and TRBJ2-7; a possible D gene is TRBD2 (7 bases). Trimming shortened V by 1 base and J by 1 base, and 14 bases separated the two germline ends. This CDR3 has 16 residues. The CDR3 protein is CASSLDLGGTSYEQYF. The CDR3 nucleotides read TGTGCCAGCAGTTTAGATTTGGGAGGGACATCCTACGAGCAGTACTTC.

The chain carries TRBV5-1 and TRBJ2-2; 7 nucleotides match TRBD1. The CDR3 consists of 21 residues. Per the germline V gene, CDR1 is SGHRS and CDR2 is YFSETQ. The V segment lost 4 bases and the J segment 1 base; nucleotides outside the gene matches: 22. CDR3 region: CASSIGSLGTARALNTGELFF. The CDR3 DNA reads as TGCGCCAGCAGCATTGGAAGTTTGGGGACAGCGCGGGCCTTGAACACCGGGGAGCTGTTTTTT.

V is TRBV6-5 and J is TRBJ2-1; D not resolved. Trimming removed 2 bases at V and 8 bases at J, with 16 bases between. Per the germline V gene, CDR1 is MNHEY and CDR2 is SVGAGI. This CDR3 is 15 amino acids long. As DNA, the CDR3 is TGTGCCAGCAGTTACCCCGGACCTGCTATCGATGAGCAGTTCTTC. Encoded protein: CASSYPGPAIDEQFF.